A selection of T cell receptor beta chains follows, all from one sample in a study of blood T cells in healthy people across ages. TCRdb fed the 5' RACE reads into MiXCR, producing one record per CDR3 protein. The repertoire holds some 1.1 million distinct CDR3 sequences, with about two fifths as singletons. Material: blood. These receptors were collected from a man between 18 and 35 years old in good health. Each CDR3 is given with its conserved first and last residue. D genes are given only for firm matches. Clone size is given for some rows only: seen once, a few or many times, or a class if the clone is expanded.

DNA | CDR3 | D | V | size | J
TGCGCCAGCAGCCAATTTCCCCCGGGACAGGGTTTGATAGCGGATACGCAGTATTTT | CASSQFPPGQGLIADTQYF | TRBD1 | TRBV4-3 | . | TRBJ2-3
TGCGCCAGCAGCCAAGCTCGGGTGAGGGGCGCCGGGGAGCTGTTTTTT | CASSQARVRGAGELFF | . | TRBV4-3 | . | TRBJ2-2
TGTGCCAGCTCGATGTCGGGCAATCAGCCCCAGCATTTT | CASSMSGNQPQHF | . | TRBV18 | . | TRBJ1-5
TGCAGTGCTAGAGCTTGGAGCGATGAGCAGTTCTTC | CSARAWSDEQFF | . | TRBV20-1 | . | TRBJ2-1
TGCAGTGCTAGAGATCTCGGGCTGGCTTTCTTT | CSARDLGLAFF | . | TRBV20-1 | . | TRBJ1-1
TGTGCCAGCAGCTTTATTAGCACAGATACGCAGTATTTT | CASSFISTDTQYF | . | TRBV7-6 | . | TRBJ2-3
TGTGCCAGCAGACCCCGGACGACCCTGAACACCGGGGAGCTGTTTTTT | CASRPRTTLNTGELFF | . | TRBV6-2/TRBV6-3 | . | TRBJ2-2
TGTGCCAGCAGCTTAGGTCCAGGTCGGACGAGCTACAATGAGCAGTTCTTC | CASSLGPGRTSYNEQFF | . | TRBV7-9 | few | TRBJ2-1
TGCAGCGTTGAAAGTAGAGGCTTGGGACTAGCTCGGGGGGAGCAGTACTTC | CSVESRGLGLARGEQYF | TRBD2 | TRBV29-1 | . | TRBJ2-7
TGCAGCGTTGAAGAGGGGCACGAGCAGTTCTTC | CSVEEGHEQFF | . | TRBV29-1 | few | TRBJ2-1
TGTGCCAGCAGTTTGATCCCAGGTCTAGGCGCAGATACGCAGTATTTT | CASSLIPGLGADTQYF | . | TRBV12-3/TRBV12-4 | . | TRBJ2-3
TGTGCCAGCAGTGAAGCGGGGACCCTCTATGGCTACACCTTC | CASSEAGTLYGYTF | . | TRBV6-1 | few | TRBJ1-2
TGCAGCGTTTCTAGGACACCGCCAAGAGATACCCAGTACTTC | CSVSRTPPRDTQYF | . | TRBV29-1 | few | TRBJ2-5
TGCGCCAGCAGCCACACCATCATCCGGGACACGACGGCGGATACGCAGTATTTT | CASSHTIIRDTTADTQYF | . | TRBV4-3 | once | TRBJ2-3
TGTGCCAGCAGGATCTCCGGGGAGCTCGATGAGCAGTTCTTC | CASRISGELDEQFF | . | TRBV11-1 | . | TRBJ2-1
TGTGCCAGCAGCCAAACGCCCGGGACAGACTATGGCTACACCTTC | CASSQTPGTDYGYTF | TRBD1 | TRBV27 | . | TRBJ1-2
TGCAGTGCTAGAGATCGGGGACAGGGCAATGAGCAGTTCTTC | CSARDRGQGNEQFF | TRBD1 | TRBV20-1 | . | TRBJ2-1
TGTGCCAGCAGCCAAGATGTCGCAGGGCCAAATGAGCAGTTCTTC | CASSQDVAGPNEQFF | . | TRBV4-2 | . | TRBJ2-1
TGCAGCGTCCCTAACGGGGCTAACTATGGCTACACCTTC | CSVPNGANYGYTF | . | TRBV29-1 | many | TRBJ1-2
TGTGCCAGCAGCTCAATTTCTTATACGCAGTATTTT | CASSSISYTQYF | . | TRBV7-2 | few | TRBJ2-3
TGTGCCAGCAGCTTCGCCGGGACACTTAATTCACCCCTCCACTTT | CASSFAGTLNSPLHF | . | TRBV7-9 | many | TRBJ1-6
TGTGCCAGCAGGGGGCGGGAGCAGTTCTTC | CASRGREQFF | . | TRBV2 | few | TRBJ2-1